This T cell receptor beta chain was obtained from a study of T cells in Graves' hyperthyroidism and ophthalmopathy. The overall study: At initial diagnosis, before any treatment had begun, peripheral blood was obtained.

The germline V and J ends were trimmed by 9 bases and 0 bases, with 23 bases remaining between them. There are 18 residues in the CDR3. Germline lookup yields CDR1 LNHDA and CDR2 SQIVND (reference sequence). The source material, RNA transcripts, was used to amplify TCR beta CDR3 regions. The TCR CDR3 was amplified in a first-round RT-PCR using the HTBI primer set. TCRdb ran MiXCR on the multiplex PCR reads and lists one entry per CDR3 protein. The sample consists of 650,000 to 850,000 distinct CDR3 sequences, 18% of them appearing once. On this clonotype: Antigen unknown.

Study-wide findings and caveats: It was a median about 6 months before onset that the model predicted ophthalmopathy. Ophthalmopathy and stable hyperthyroidism were separated by a 13 V-J model.

Sequenced material: blood. The receptor was isolated from a woman between 45 and 60 years old with Graves' hyperthyroidism that later progressed to Graves' ophthalmopathy. The V and J genes are TRBV19 and TRBJ2-2, with D maybe TRBD1 (6 bases). This CDR3 is CASQSTMTGTPNTGELFF. The CDR3 nucleotides are TGTGCCAGCCAAAGCACCATGACCGGGACACCGAACACCGGGGAGCTGTTTTTT.